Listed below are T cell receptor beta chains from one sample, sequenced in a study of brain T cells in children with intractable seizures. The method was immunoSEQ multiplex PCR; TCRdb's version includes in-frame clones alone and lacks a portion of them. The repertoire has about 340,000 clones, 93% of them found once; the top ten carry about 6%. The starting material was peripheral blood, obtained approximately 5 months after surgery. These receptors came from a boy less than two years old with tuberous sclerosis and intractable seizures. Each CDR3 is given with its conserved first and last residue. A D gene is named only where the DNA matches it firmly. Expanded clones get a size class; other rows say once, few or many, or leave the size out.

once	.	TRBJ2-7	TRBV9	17	TGTGCCAGCAGCGTAGGGGCAGGGGCGGGCCTCCCCTACGAGCAGTACTTC	CASSVGAGAGLPYEQYF
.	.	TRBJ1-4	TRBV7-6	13	TGTGCCAGCAGCTTGGACTTTAATGAAAAACTGTTTTTT	CASSLDFNEKLFF
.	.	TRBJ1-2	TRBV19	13	TGTGCCAGTATGGGAGGTTATCCCTATGGCTACACCTTC	CASMGGYPYGYTF
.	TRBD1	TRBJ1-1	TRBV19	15	TGTGCCAGTCTACAGGGGGAGATGGGGTACACTGAAGCTTTCTTT	CASLQGEMGYTEAFF
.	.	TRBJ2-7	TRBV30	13	TGTGCCTGGAGTGTATTACAGGGCTACGAGCAGTACTTC	CAWSVLQGYEQYF
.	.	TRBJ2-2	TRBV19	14	TGTGCCAGTAGTCGAGATGGGAACACCGGGGAGCTGTTTTTT	CASSRDGNTGELFF
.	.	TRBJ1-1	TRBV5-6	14	TGTGCCACCCGAACCGGGGGACCGGGGCCTGAAGCTTTCTTT	CATRTGGPGPEAFF
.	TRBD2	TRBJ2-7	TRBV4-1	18	TGCGCCAGCAGCCAAGATTGGCCTAGCGGGAGCAGGGGCTACGAGCAGTACTTC	CASSQDWPSGSRGYEQYF
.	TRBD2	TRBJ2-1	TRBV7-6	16	TGTGCCAGCAGTCGAAGGAGGGACTACCCGAACAATGAGCAGTTCTTC	CASSRRRDYPNNEQFF
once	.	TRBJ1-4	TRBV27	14	TGTGCCAGCAGTTTATATGACCGAGGGGAAAAACTGTTTTTT	CASSLYDRGEKLFF
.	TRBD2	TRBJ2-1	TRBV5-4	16	TGTGCCAGCAGGCACGGGACTAGCGGGAGTCAGTATGAGCAGTTCTTC	CASRHGTSGSQYEQFF
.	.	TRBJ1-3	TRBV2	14	TGTGCCAGCAGTGAAGCGCTCTCTGGAAACACCATATATTTT	CASSEALSGNTIYF
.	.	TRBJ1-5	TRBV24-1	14	TGTGCCACCAGTGAAGCAGGGGATGCTCAGCCCCAGCATTTT	CATSEAGDAQPQHF
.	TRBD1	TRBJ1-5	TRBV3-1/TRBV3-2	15	TGTGCCAGCAGCGAAGGGACAGGGAACAATCAGCCCCAGCATTTT	CASSEGTGNNQPQHF
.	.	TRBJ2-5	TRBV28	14	TGTGCCAGCAGTTTAGCTCGAGAGAAAGAGACCCAGTACTTC	CASSLAREKETQYF
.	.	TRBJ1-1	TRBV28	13	TGTGCCAGCGTCCGGTTTACGAACACTGAAGCTTTCTTT	CASVRFTNTEAFF
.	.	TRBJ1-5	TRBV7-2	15	TGTGCCAGCAGCTCACGCCCGGGGATCAATCAGCCCCAGCATTTT	CASSSRPGINQPQHF